These 26 T cell receptor beta chains share one sample of origin, sequenced in a study of shared clonotypes between healthy human individuals. The data were produced by immunoSEQ multiplex PCR, yet TCRdb's version contains in-frame clones alone and is incomplete. The sample has approximately 2.5 million clones, over 85% seen once. Source material: naive CD4+ T cells from PBMCs. Subset noted: CD45RA+ positively selected. The receptors here all came from a man aged 18 to 35 in good health. Some clones in this sample may be carry-over from other donors' samples.

The chain carries TRBV5-4 and TRBJ1-3; possible D gene TRBD1, 6 bases. V was cut by 3 bases and J by 1 base, with 11 bases left in between. The CDR3 runs to 15 residues. Germline-derived CDR1 and CDR2 are SGHNT and YYREEE (reference sequence). Here the CDR3 DNA reads TGTGCCAGCAGCTCGGGACAAAGATCTGGAAACACCATATATTTT. It yields the protein CASSSGQRSGNTIYF.

This chain joins TRBV28 and TRBJ1-5; 7 nucleotides match TRBD1. Germline lookup yields CDR1 MDHEN and CDR2 SYDVKM. V was clipped by 5 bases and J by 7 bases; unmatched bases: 11. The CDR3 has 15 residues. The CDR3 DNA is TGTGCCAGCAGTCGAGACAGGGCGTCCAGGCAGCCCCAGCATTTT. Encoded protein: CASSRDRASRQPQHF.

The chain carries TRBV9 and TRBJ2-7; 8 bases are shared with TRBD1. The CDR3 runs 14 residues. Germline V lookup: CDR1 SGDLS, CDR2 YYNGEE. Trimming removed 4 bases from V and 0 bases from J; junction bases left unmatched: 3. The CDR3 is CASSTTGASYEQYF. In DNA form, the CDR3 reads TGTGCCAGCAGCACGACAGGGGCCTCCTACGAGCAGTACTTC. Full variable domain (remainder filled in from reference TRBV9 and TRBJ2-7): DSGVTQTPKHLITATGQRVTLRCSPRSGDLSVYWYQQSLDQGLQFLIQYYNGEERAKGNILERFSAQQFPDLHSELNLSSLELGDSALYFCASSTTGASYEQYFGPGTRLTVT.

The chain is built from TRBV5-1 and TRBJ1-1, with 9 bases that match TRBD1. V shed 1 base, J shed 4 bases, and the junction held 11 bases outside the gene matches. In germline, CDR1 is SGHRS, CDR2 YFSETQ. The CDR3 is 17 amino acids. The CDR3 region is CASSLTGTGRGSTEAFF. CDR3 nucleotides: TGCGCCAGCAGCTTGACCGGGACAGGGAGAGGGAGCACTGAAGCTTTCTTT.

The chain recombines TRBV4-1 with TRBJ1-3; D uncertain. The CDR3 runs 15 residues. V was pared by 1 base and J by 0 bases, with 7 bases between. Germline V gives CDR1 MGHRA, CDR2 YSYEKL. The CDR3 spells CASSQGESSGNTIYF. The CDR3 bases are TGCGCCAGCAGCCAAGGGGAAAGCTCTGGAAACACCATATATTTT.

This chain links TRBV12-2 with TRBJ1-5; TRBD1 is the table's D call, not checked against the DNA. TRBV12-2 is termed a pseudogene. The CDR3 length is 16 residues. The CDR3 nucleotides are TGTGCAAGTCGCTTAGCGTTGGGGCAGCAATATCAGCCCCAGCATTTT. Translated, it gives CASRLALGQQYQPQHF.

The genes are TRBV9 and TRBJ2-5; 12 nucleotides match TRBD2. The CDR3 length is 15 residues. V lost 3 bases and J lost 4; bases outside the gene matches: 4. Germline CDR1 is SGDLS and CDR2 is YYNGEE. The DNA of the CDR3 is TGTGCCAGCAGCGACCGACTAGCGGGAGTAGAGACCCAGTACTTC. Protein product: CASSDRLAGVETQYF.

The chain links TRBV7-2 to TRBJ2-3, with 9 bases fitting TRBD2. The V and J ends lost 2 bases and 3 bases, in that order; junction bases with no gene match: 6. This CDR3 region has 16 residues. The germline CDR1 and CDR2 sequences are SGHTA and FQGNSA. The CDR3, as DNA: TGTGCCAGCAGCTTAAGGGCGGGAGGGCCGACAGATACGCAGTATTTT. This codes for CASSLRAGGPTDTQYF. Full variable domain (missing parts from reference TRBV7-2 and TRBJ2-3): GAGVSQSPSNKVTEKGKDVELRCDPISGHTALYWYRQSLGQGLEFLIYFQGNSAPDKSGLPSDRFSAERTGGSVSTLTIQRTQQEDSAVYLCASSLRAGGPTDTQYFGPGTRLTVL.

The V gene is TRBV28, the J gene TRBJ2-1, with D perhaps given as TRBD1 or TRBD2 (5 bases each). The CDR3 runs 15 residues. Per the germline V gene, CDR1 is MDHEN and CDR2 is SYDVKM. V gave up 6 bases and J gave up 5 bases, with 17 bases separating them. CDR3 amino acids: CASSPLGTANNEQFF. In nucleotides, the CDR3 is TGTGCCAGCAGCCCTCTTGGGACGGCTAACAATGAGCAGTTCTTC.

This chain connects TRBV11-3 to TRBJ2-2, with no clear D. Per the germline V gene, CDR1 is SGHNT and CDR2 is YENEEA. This CDR3 is built from 14 residues. V shed 7 bases and J shed 6 bases, with 15 bases lying between them. The CDR3 nucleotides are TGTGCCAGCACCCCCGAGGAAGAACCCGGGGAGCTGTTTTTT. Its protein product is CASTPEEEPGELFF.

The V call is TRBV7-9, the J call TRBJ2-3; D remains ambiguous. Germline V lookup: CDR1 SEHNR, CDR2 FQNEAQ (reference sequence). The CDR3 consists of 14 residues. Trimming shortened V by 2 bases and J by 6 bases, and 12 bases separated the two germline ends. DNA for the CDR3: TGTGCCAGCAGCTTAAGCCCCCCCAGGGATACGCAGTATTTT. It is translated as CASSLSPPRDTQYF.

The rearrangement links TRBV5-6 to TRBJ2-7, with 9 bases matching TRBD2. This CDR3 comprises 15 residues. Unmatched junction bases numbered 6, after V lost 1 base and J lost 4 bases. The germline V gene encodes CDR1 SGHDT and CDR2 YYEEEE. CDR3 protein: CASSLRPSGIYEQYF. In DNA form, the CDR3 reads TGTGCCAGCAGCTTGAGGCCTAGCGGGATTTACGAGCAGTACTTC.

This sequence joins TRBV27 and TRBJ1-5; D is ambiguous. V lost 6 bases and J 0 bases, leaving 12 bases between the germline ends. The CDR3 sequence is 15 residues long. Germline V CDR1 and CDR2: MNHEY, SMNVEV (reference sequence). Written as DNA, the CDR3 is TGTGCCAGCAGCCCACCGCAGTATAGCAATCAGCCCCAGCATTTT. This encodes CASSPPQYSNQPQHF.

V gene TRBV18 combines with J gene TRBJ2-1; 7 nucleotides agree with TRBD1. CDR1 and CDR2 from the germline V gene are KGHSH and LQKENI. With V trimmed by 3 bases and J by 1 base, 3 bases remained unmatched. The CDR3 covers 15 residues. CDR3 in DNA: TGTGCCAGCTCACCCCCGGGACAGTCCTACAATGAGCAGTTCTTC. Translated, it gives CASSPPGQSYNEQFF.

The rearrangement uses TRBV29-1 and TRBJ2-5, with 9 bases matching TRBD2. J gave up 2 bases and V 6 bases, and 10 bases lay outside the gene matches. This CDR3 has 15 residues. Per the germline V gene, CDR1 is SQVTM and CDR2 is ANQGSEA. CDR3 amino acids: CSVVRSGSIQETQYF. In DNA, the CDR3 is TGCAGCGTCGTCCGTAGCGGGAGCATACAAGAGACCCAGTACTTC. Full variable domain (missing parts from reference TRBV29-1 and TRBJ2-5): SAVISQKPSRDICQRGTSLTIQCQVDSQVTMMFWYRQQPGQSLTLIATANQGSEATYESGFVIDKFPISRPNLTFSTLTVSNMSPEDSSIYLCSVVRSGSIQETQYFGPGTRLLVL.

This chain connects TRBV27 to TRBJ2-7, with 8 bases aligning to TRBD1. This CDR3 has 17 amino acids. CDR1 is MNHEY and CDR2 is SMNVEV in the germline V gene (reference sequence). Trimming cost V 7 bases and J 1 base; bases outside gene matches: 15. For the CDR3, the DNA is TGTGCCAGCACCAACCTACCGGGACAGGCGACTTCCTACGAGCAGTACTTC. Translating it yields CASTNLPGQATSYEQYF.

Points on this clone: The sample holds other DNA sequences that translate to the same CDR3. This chain joins TRBV6-1 and TRBJ2-2, with D unclear. The CDR3 is 14 residues long. The germline gives CDR1 MNHNS, CDR2 SASEGT. V shed 4 bases and J shed 1 base, with 7 bases lying between them. CDR3 coding DNA: TGTGCCAGCAGTGGCCCGGTGAACACCGGGGAGCTGTTTTTT. It specifies CASSGPVNTGELFF.

Only one count was recorded for this clone. The CDR3 protein is CASSRKPSGANVLTF. DNA of the CDR3: TGTGCCAGCAGCCGTAAACCGTCTGGGGCCAACGTCCTGACTTTC. This chain links TRBV5-6 with TRBJ2-6; D is undetermined. The germline V gene has CDR1 SGHDT and CDR2 YYEEEE. The length of the CDR3 is 15 residues. V was trimmed by 4 bases and J by 1 base, leaving 9 bases between them.

This clone was counted a few times. This sequence joins TRBV5-8 and TRBJ2-1; a possible D gene is TRBD1 (6 bases). Trimming shortened V by 2 bases and J by 9 bases, and 9 bases separated the two germline ends. The germline V gene encodes CDR1 SGHTS and CDR2 YDEGEE. The CDR3 runs 12 residues. The CDR3 nucleotides are TGTGCCAGCAGCTTTGACAGGCCTGAGCAGTTCTTC. This encodes CASSFDRPEQFF.

CDR3 residues: CASAPRGPESYEQYF. The CDR3, as DNA: TGTGCCAGCGCACCCCGCGGTCCGGAAAGCTACGAGCAGTACTTC. The chain is built from TRBV7-9 and TRBJ2-5; no reliable D call. The J call could be wrong; TRBJ2-7 is a better fit for the DNA end. The V gene's germline CDR1 is SEHNR and CDR2 FQNEAQ (reference sequence). CDR3 length: 15 residues.

This chain uses TRBV5-1 with TRBJ2-5; possible D gene TRBD1, 7 bases. Germline V gene data show CDR1 as SGHRS and CDR2 as YFSETQ. There are 16 residues in the CDR3. V was clipped by 2 bases and J by 9 bases, with 23 bases between them. The CDR3 DNA follows: TGCGCCAGCAGCTTCGGAGGGGGCGCGGGGCCCGATTCCCAGTACTTC. This encodes CASSFGGGAGPDSQYF.

This clone showed up just once. The chain carries TRBV6-6 and TRBJ2-7, with 7 positions matching TRBD1. Germline loops: CDR1 MNHNY, CDR2 SVGAGI (reference sequence). CDR3 length: 13 residues. V dropped 3 bases and J dropped 10; count of bases not matched to a gene: 9. The CDR3 sequence is CASSYARDSRQYF. DNA of the CDR3: TGTGCCAGCAGTTATGCCCGGGACAGTCGACAGTACTTC.

This chain uses TRBV15 with TRBJ2-3; unclear D gene. There are 13 residues in the CDR3. Between the trimmed V and J ends, which lost 0 bases and 11 bases, there was a span of 12 bases. CDR1 LNHNV and CDR2 YYDKDF come from the germline V gene (reference sequence). The CDR3 loop is CATSRDGQLRQYF. For the CDR3, the DNA is TGTGCCACCAGCAGAGATGGGCAGTTAAGGCAGTATTTT.

J is TRBJ1-4 and V is TRBV20-1, with D unresolved. Germline V gene sequence: CDR1 DFQATT, CDR2 SNEGSKA (reference sequence). The CDR3 covers 11 residues. The V end lost 2 bases, the J end lost 8 bases, and 6 bases lay between the germline ends. CDR3 loop: CSARIPEKLFF. In DNA form, the CDR3 reads TGCAGTGCTAGAATCCCGGAAAAACTGTTTTTT.

V gene TRBV4-3 combines with J gene TRBJ2-1; 14 bases line up with TRBD2. Germline assignment: CDR1 LGHNA and CDR2 YSLEER. This CDR3 has 21 amino acids. V lost 0 bases and J lost 9; bases outside the gene matches: 19. CDR3: CASSQDGWTGDYGTSGSEQFF. The CDR3 DNA is TGCGCCAGCAGCCAAGATGGCTGGACAGGGGATTATGGGACTAGCGGGAGTGAGCAGTTCTTC.

The chain recombines TRBV5-4 with TRBJ1-3; possible D gene TRBD1, 6 bases. Germline CDR1 and CDR2: SGHNT and YYREEE (reference sequence). This CDR3 is built from 16 residues. V lost 0 bases, J lost 3 bases, and 13 bases lay in between. CDR3: CASSLGSGAIGNTIYF. CDR3 nucleotide sequence: TGTGCCAGCAGCTTGGGTTCGGGGGCTATTGGAAACACCATATATTTT.